Presented here are 27 T cell receptor beta chains from one specimen sequenced in a study of blood T cell repertoires in COVID-19 (dated by TCRdb to 2020 to 2022). Libraries were built with the immunoSEQ multiplex PCR assay. Held by TCRdb, this immuneACCESS table contains in-frame sequences only and omits some clones. Under half of the omission traces to an unresolved V gene where checked; the cause of the rest is unknown. The sample table contains 280,000 or so clones; only one count was recorded for around 87% of them. The biggest ten clones account for 2% to 2.5% of the sample. The sample comprised peripheral blood. The receptors shown here come from a woman aged 30 to 39 who had recovered from COVID-19.

This clone came up once. The chain carries TRBV3-1 (or the pseudogene TRBV3-2) and TRBJ2-2, with 11 nucleotides matching TRBD2. V lost 4 bases to trimming and J lost 5 bases; unmatched junction nucleotides: 9. Germline loops: CDR1 LGHDT, CDR2 YNNKEL (reference sequence). The CDR3 totals 17 residues. The CDR3 coding sequence is TGTGCCAGCAGCCGTACTAGCGGGGGTAGGGAAACCGGGGAGCTGTTTTTT. This sequence encodes CASSRTSGGRETGELFF.

The rearrangement joins TRBV5-1 to TRBJ2-6, with unresolved D. The CDR3 length is 15 residues. V shed 4 bases and J shed 4 bases, with 12 bases lying between them. From germline, CDR1 is SGHRS and CDR2 YFSETQ. This CDR3 reads CASSDRLSGANVLTF. CDR3 DNA: TGCGCCAGCAGCGATCGACTTTCCGGGGCCAACGTCCTGACTTTC.

The J gene is TRBJ1-1, the V gene TRBV2; no reliable D call. V lost 2 bases and J 0 bases, leaving 7 bases between the germline ends. This CDR3 region has 14 residues. Germline CDR1 and CDR2: SNHLY and FYNNEI. The CDR3 reads CASSETGLNTEAFF. In DNA, the CDR3 is TGTGCCAGCAGTGAAACGGGGTTGAACACTGAAGCTTTCTTT.

The CDR3 loop is CASSQVGSQPQHF. The CDR3 DNA is TGCGCCAGCAGCCAGGTCGGGAGTCAGCCCCAGCATTTT. The J gene is TRBJ1-5, the V gene TRBV4-1; D call uncertain. V lost 3 bases and J lost 6, with 9 bases in between. The CDR3 runs to 13 residues. Germline V gives CDR1 MGHRA, CDR2 YSYEKL.

The rearrangement uses TRBV20-1 and TRBJ2-7, with D unclear. Trimming took off 3 bases at V and 4 bases at J, with 4 bases between the two ends. Germline lookup yields CDR1 DFQATT and CDR2 SNEGSKA (reference sequence). The CDR3 sequence is 10 residues long. This CDR3 is CSASRYEQYF. CDR3 DNA: TGCAGTGCTAGCCGGTACGAGCAGTACTTC.

This chain uses TRBV12-3 or TRBV12-4 with TRBJ2-3; D unresolved. The CDR3 runs to 13 residues. With 1 base removed from V and 2 bases from J, the gap between germline ends came to 4 bases. This chain's CDR3 is CASSLDYTDTQYF. The DNA for the CDR3 is TGTGCCAGCAGTTTAGACTACACAGATACGCAGTATTTT.

The table lists this clone with a count of one. The V and J genes are TRBV28 and TRBJ1-2; TRBD1 is a possible D gene (5 bases). CDR1 and CDR2 from the germline V gene are MDHEN and SYDVKM. The CDR3 covers 15 residues. Trimming took 3 bases from V and 5 from J, leaving 16 bases between them. The CDR3 nucleotides read TGTGCCAGCAGTTTTGGCGGGGGAGTGTGGTATGGCTACACCTTC. This translates into CASSFGGGVWYGYTF.

The genes are TRBV7-6 and TRBJ2-1; tentative D call: TRBD2 (6 bases). Germline CDR1 SGHVS, CDR2 FNYEAQ. The CDR3 is 13 amino acids. Deletions cut 3 bases from V and 6 bases from J, with 9 bases between. The CDR3 protein is CASSFGGSNEQFF. CDR3 in DNA: TGTGCCAGCAGCTTTGGAGGGAGCAATGAGCAGTTCTTC. Supplemented by reference TRBV7-6 and TRBJ2-1, the full variable domain reads GAGVSQSPRYKVTKRGQDVALRCDPISGHVSLYWYRQALGQGPEFLTYFNYEAQQDKSGLPNDRFSAERPEGSISTLTIQRTEQRDSAMYRCASSFGGSNEQFFGPGTRLTVL.

V usage is TRBV5-4 and J usage is TRBJ2-2, with D perhaps TRBD2 (6 bases). The germline V and J ends were trimmed by 6 bases and 4 bases, with 16 bases remaining between them. The CDR3 sequence is 15 residues long. CDR1 is SGHNT, CDR2 YYREEE, per germline (reference sequence). The CDR3 nucleotides read TGTGCCAGCACCAAAGGTGGAGGGGCCACCGGGGAGCTGTTTTTT. Translated, it gives CASTKGGGATGELFF.

The chain combines TRBV7-9 with TRBJ2-1; weak D call: TRBD1 (6 bases). The germline V and J ends were trimmed by 5 bases and 9 bases, with 8 bases remaining between them. Germline CDR1 SEHNR, CDR2 FQNEAQ (reference sequence). CDR3 length equals 11 residues. The CDR3 loop reads CASSPGVEQFF. The CDR3 DNA reads TGTGCCAGCAGCCCAGGGGTTGAGCAGTTCTTC.

V is TRBV28 and J is TRBJ1-6; possible D gene TRBD1, 5 bases. With 6 bases removed from V and 9 bases from J, the gap between germline ends came to 15 bases. Germline V lookup: CDR1 MDHEN, CDR2 SYDVKM. This CDR3 has 14 amino acids. The CDR3 DNA sequence: TGTGCCAGCAGACCAGGACGGGGGGTTTCACCCCTCCACTTT. It is translated as CASRPGRGVSPLHF.

The sample holds a few counts of this clone. The chain links TRBV28 to TRBJ1-4; TRBD1 matches at 8 bases. V lost 6 bases and J lost 6; bases outside the gene matches: 9. This CDR3 spans 15 amino acids. Germline CDR1 reads MDHEN; CDR2 reads SYDVKM. In DNA, the CDR3 is TGTGCCAGCAGCCTCACGGACAGGGCTGATGAAAAACTGTTTTTT. Its translation: CASSLTDRADEKLFF.

The V gene is TRBV28, the J gene TRBJ1-2; D is undetermined. The germline V gene has CDR1 MDHEN and CDR2 SYDVKM. V was cut by 6 bases and J by 1 base, with 9 bases left in between. The CDR3 totals 13 residues. As DNA, the CDR3 is TGTGCCAGCAGCCTAATCCATAACTATGGCTACACCTTC. It translates to CASSLIHNYGYTF.

The chain carries TRBV13 and TRBJ2-1; 8 bases match TRBD1. V was pared by 1 base and J by 6 bases, with 17 bases of the junction left unmatched. This CDR3 region has 19 residues. Per germline, CDR1 PRHDT and CDR2 FYEKMQ (reference sequence). This chain's CDR3 is CASSLVRQGSSERPNEQFF. The CDR3, as DNA: TGTGCCAGCAGCTTAGTCCGACAGGGGTCTAGCGAGAGGCCCAATGAGCAGTTCTTC.

The chain couples TRBV5-4 to TRBJ2-7, with 8 bases aligning to TRBD1. The CDR3 is made up of 14 amino acids. Per the germline V gene, CDR1 is SGHNT and CDR2 is YYREEE (reference sequence). V was pared by 0 bases and J by 3 bases, with 2 bases of the junction left unmatched. The CDR3 nucleotides are TGTGCCAGCAGCTTGGACAGGGGGGTCTACGAGCAGTACTTC. Translated: CASSLDRGVYEQYF. Based on the CDR3 plus reference TRBV5-4 and TRBJ2-7, the full variable domain is ETGVTQSPTHLIKTRGQQVTLRCSSQSGHNTVSWYQQALGQGPQFIFQYYREEENGRGNFPPRFSGLQFPNYSSELNVNALELDDSALYLCASSLDRGVYEQYFGPGTRLTVT.

The chain links TRBV5-3 to TRBJ2-7; 7 nucleotides agree with TRBD1. TRBV5-3 is an open reading frame whose function is uncertain. J lost 3 bases, V lost 0 bases, and 12 bases had no gene match. The CDR3 is 17 amino acids. The CDR3 DNA is TGTGCCAGAAGCTTGGGTGCCTCCGGGACAGAACTCTACGAGCAGTACTTC. Translation: CARSLGASGTELYEQYF.

The V gene is TRBV13, the J gene TRBJ2-7; 9 bases are a match to TRBD1. Trimming cost V 5 bases and J 3 bases; bases outside gene matches: 2. The CDR3 extends over 13 amino acids. Germline assignment: CDR1 PRHDT and CDR2 FYEKMQ (reference sequence). This CDR3 is CASSTDRGYEQYF. The CDR3 region has the DNA TGTGCCAGCAGCACGGACAGGGGCTACGAGCAGTACTTC.

This clone was counted ten times or more. The chain is built from TRBV5-6 and TRBJ2-4; D unresolved. V was pared by 4 bases and J by 3 bases, with 11 bases between. Per germline, CDR1 SGHDT and CDR2 YYEEEE. This CDR3 has 14 amino acids. This CDR3 reads CASSLDPGKNIQYF. CDR3 in DNA: TGTGCCAGCAGCCTGGACCCGGGCAAAAACATTCAGTACTTC.

The chain links TRBV5-5 to TRBJ1-1, with D uncertain. The ends were cut back, 0 bases at V and 1 base at J, with 7 bases in the middle. Germline V gives CDR1 SGHKS, CDR2 YYEKEE (reference sequence). CDR3 length: 14 amino acids. The CDR3 DNA follows: TGTGCCAGCAGCTTGGCCGTCCGGAACACTGAAGCTTTCTTT. Amino acids: CASSLAVRNTEAFF.

The chain combines TRBV2 with TRBJ2-7; a possible D gene is TRBD1 (6 bases). The CDR3 loop spans 15 amino acids. Germline loops: CDR1 SNHLY, CDR2 FYNNEI. V shed 6 bases and J shed 2 bases, with 17 bases lying between them. The CDR3 is CASRDTGIGPYEQYF. The CDR3 region has the DNA TGTGCCAGCAGGGACACAGGGATTGGACCCTACGAGCAGTACTTC.

The rearrangement uses TRBV7-2 and TRBJ2-7, with a possible D match to TRBD1 (5 bases). This CDR3 spans 16 amino acids. Trimming shortened V by 1 base and J by 1 base, and 14 bases separated the two germline ends. The germline gives CDR1 SGHTA, CDR2 FQGNSA. The CDR3 sequence is CASSLGRQFGSYEQYF. The CDR3 DNA reads TGTGCCAGCAGCTTAGGAAGACAGTTCGGGTCCTACGAGCAGTACTTC.

This chain links TRBV19 with TRBJ2-5; D may be TRBD1 (7 bases). Germline V lookup: CDR1 LNHDA, CDR2 SQIVND (reference sequence). V was clipped by 1 base and J by 4 bases, with 13 bases between them. The CDR3 contains 15 residues. The CDR3 coding sequence is TGTGCCAGTAGTATAGCCGCGGGACAGCGAGAGACCCAGTACTTC. It specifies CASSIAAGQRETQYF.

The chain links TRBV11-2 to TRBJ2-1; tentative D call: TRBD1 (6 bases). Germline lookup yields CDR1 SGHAT and CDR2 FQNNGV. V lost 2 bases and J lost 9, with 8 bases in between. The CDR3 sequence is 12 residues long. CDR3 DNA: TGTGCCAGCAGCTTACAGGGGATTGAGCAGTTCTTC. Protein product: CASSLQGIEQFF.

The chain carries TRBV28 and TRBJ1-3, with a weak D call TRBD1 (5 bases). V lost 3 bases and J lost 0, with 6 bases in between. The CDR3 consists of 14 residues. Germline V gene lookup returns CDR1 MDHEN and CDR2 SYDVKM. CDR3 sequence: CASSLTVSGNTIYF. The CDR3 DNA reads as TGTGCCAGCAGTTTGACAGTCTCTGGAAACACCATATATTTT.

This clone was counted a few times. The chain couples TRBV7-2 to TRBJ2-2; 8 bases align to TRBD2. CDR3 length: 15 residues. V dropped 5 bases and J dropped 7; count of bases not matched to a gene: 9. Per the germline V gene, CDR1 is SGHTA and CDR2 is FQGNSA. CDR3 residues: CASSQSGSGYGELFF. The CDR3 DNA reads TGTGCCAGCAGCCAGAGCGGGAGTGGTTACGGGGAGCTGTTTTTT.

The chain couples TRBV5-1 to TRBJ1-1; tentative D call: TRBD1 (6 bases). V was shortened by 1 base and J by 0 bases, with 13 bases between the two germline ends. The V gene's germline CDR1 is SGHRS and CDR2 YFSETQ. The CDR3 sequence is 16 residues long. As DNA, the CDR3 is TGCGCCAGCAGCTTGTGGGGAGGGGGGATGAACACTGAAGCTTTCTTT. It specifies CASSLWGGGMNTEAFF. The whole variable domain, remainder taken from reference TRBV5-1 and TRBJ1-1, is KAGVTQTPRYLIKTRGQQVTLSCSPISGHRSVSWYQQTPGQGLQFLFEYFSETQRNKGNFPGRFSGRQFSNSRSEMNVSTLELGDSALYLCASSLWGGGMNTEAFFGQGTRLTVV.

The chain links TRBV28 to TRBJ1-5; no definite D call. The CDR3 extends over 11 amino acids. Germline assignment: CDR1 MDHEN and CDR2 SYDVKM. V gave up 5 bases and J gave up 5 bases, with 4 bases separating them. The CDR3 spells CASSRDQPQHF. CDR3 nucleotide sequence: TGTGCCAGCAGTCGCGATCAGCCCCAGCATTTT. Complete variable domain (other parts from reference TRBV28 and TRBJ1-5): DVKVTQSSRYLVKRTGEKVFLECVQDMDHENMFWYRQDPGLGLRLIYFSYDVKMKEKGDIPEGYSVSREKKERFSLILESASTNQTSMYLCASSRDQPQHFGDGTRLSIL.